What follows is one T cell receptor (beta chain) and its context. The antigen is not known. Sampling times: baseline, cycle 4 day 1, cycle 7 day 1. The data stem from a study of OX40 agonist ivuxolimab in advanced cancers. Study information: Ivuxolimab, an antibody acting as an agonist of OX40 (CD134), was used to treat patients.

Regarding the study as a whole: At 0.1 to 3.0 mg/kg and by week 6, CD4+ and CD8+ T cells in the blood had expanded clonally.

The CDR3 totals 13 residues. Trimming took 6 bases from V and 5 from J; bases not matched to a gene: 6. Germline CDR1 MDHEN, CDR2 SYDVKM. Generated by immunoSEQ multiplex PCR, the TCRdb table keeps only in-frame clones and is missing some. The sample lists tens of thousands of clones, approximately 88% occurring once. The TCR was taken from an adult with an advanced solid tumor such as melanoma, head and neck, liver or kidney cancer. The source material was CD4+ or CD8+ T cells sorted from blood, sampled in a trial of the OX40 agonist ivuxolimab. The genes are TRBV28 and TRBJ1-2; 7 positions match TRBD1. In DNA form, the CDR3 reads TGTGCCAGCAGGAAGACAGGGACATATGGCTACACCTTC. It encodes CASRKTGTYGYTF.